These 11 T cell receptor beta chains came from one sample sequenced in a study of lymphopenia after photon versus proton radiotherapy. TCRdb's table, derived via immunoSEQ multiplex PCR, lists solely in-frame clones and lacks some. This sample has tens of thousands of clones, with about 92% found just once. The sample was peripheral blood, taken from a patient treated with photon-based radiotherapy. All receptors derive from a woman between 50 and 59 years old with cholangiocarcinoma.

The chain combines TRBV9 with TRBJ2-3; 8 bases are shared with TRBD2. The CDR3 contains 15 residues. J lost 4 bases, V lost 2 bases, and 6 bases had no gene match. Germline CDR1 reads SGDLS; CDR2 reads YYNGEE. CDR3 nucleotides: TGTGCCAGCAGCGTGGGGACTAGTTTCGCAGATACGCAGTATTTT. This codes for CASSVGTSFADTQYF.

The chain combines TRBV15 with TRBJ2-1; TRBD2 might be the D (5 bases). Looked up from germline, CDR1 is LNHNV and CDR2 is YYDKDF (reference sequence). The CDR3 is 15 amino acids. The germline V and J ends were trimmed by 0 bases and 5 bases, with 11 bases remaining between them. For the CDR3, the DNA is TGTGCCACCAGCAGAGATTTTCCGGGGAACAATGAGCAGTTCTTC. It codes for CATSRDFPGNNEQFF.

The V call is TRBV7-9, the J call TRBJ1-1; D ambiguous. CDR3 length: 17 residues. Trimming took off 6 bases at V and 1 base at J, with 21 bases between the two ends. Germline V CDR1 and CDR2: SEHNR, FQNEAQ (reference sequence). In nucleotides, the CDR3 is TGTGCCAGCAGTTCCCCCTTCGGCGTCCGGGCGAACACTGAAGCTTTCTTT. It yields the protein CASSSPFGVRANTEAFF.

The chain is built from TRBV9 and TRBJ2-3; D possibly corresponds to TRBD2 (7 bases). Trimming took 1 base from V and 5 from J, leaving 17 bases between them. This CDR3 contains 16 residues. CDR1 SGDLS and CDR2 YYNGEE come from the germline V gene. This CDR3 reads CASSVLGGPNVDTQYF. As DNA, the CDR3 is TGTGCCAGCAGCGTACTGGGGGGGCCTAACGTAGATACGCAGTATTTT.

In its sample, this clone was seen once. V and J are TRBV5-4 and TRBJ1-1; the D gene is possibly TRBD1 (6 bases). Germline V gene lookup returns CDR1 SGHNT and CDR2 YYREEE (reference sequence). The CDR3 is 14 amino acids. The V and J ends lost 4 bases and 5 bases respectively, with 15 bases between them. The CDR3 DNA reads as TGTGCCAGCAGCCCGGGGGGGGCGGGAACTGAAGCTTTCTTT. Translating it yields CASSPGGAGTEAFF.

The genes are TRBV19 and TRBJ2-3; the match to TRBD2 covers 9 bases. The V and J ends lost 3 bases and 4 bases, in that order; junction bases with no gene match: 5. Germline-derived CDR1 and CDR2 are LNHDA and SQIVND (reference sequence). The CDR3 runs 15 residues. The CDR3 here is CASSIQAGGADTQYF. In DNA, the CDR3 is TGTGCCAGTAGTATTCAAGCGGGGGGAGCAGATACGCAGTATTTT. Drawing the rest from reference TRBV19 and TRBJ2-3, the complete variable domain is DGGITQSPKYLFRKEGQNVTLSCEQNLNHDAMYWYRQDPGQGLRLIYYSQIVNDFQKGDIAEGYSVSREKKESFPLTVTSAQKNPTAFYLCASSIQAGGADTQYFGPGTRLTVL.

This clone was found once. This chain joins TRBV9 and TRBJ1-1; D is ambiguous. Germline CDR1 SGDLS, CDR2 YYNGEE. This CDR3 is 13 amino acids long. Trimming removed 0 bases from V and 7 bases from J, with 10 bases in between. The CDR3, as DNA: TGTGCCAGCAGCGTAGACCTACAGAGTGAAGCTTTCTTT. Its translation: CASSVDLQSEAFF.

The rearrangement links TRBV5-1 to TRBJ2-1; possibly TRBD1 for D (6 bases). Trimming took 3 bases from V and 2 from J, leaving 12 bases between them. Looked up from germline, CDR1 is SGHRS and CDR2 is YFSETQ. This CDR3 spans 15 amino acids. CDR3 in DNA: TGCGCCAGCAGCTACGACAGGTTCCCCTACAATGAGCAGTTCTTC. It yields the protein CASSYDRFPYNEQFF.

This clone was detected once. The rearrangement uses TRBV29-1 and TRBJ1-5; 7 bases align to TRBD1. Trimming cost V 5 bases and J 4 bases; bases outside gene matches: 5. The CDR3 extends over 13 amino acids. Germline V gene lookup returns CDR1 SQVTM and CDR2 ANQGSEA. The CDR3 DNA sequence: TGCAGCGTTTCTACAGGGGATAATCAGCCCCAGCATTTT. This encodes CSVSTGDNQPQHF.

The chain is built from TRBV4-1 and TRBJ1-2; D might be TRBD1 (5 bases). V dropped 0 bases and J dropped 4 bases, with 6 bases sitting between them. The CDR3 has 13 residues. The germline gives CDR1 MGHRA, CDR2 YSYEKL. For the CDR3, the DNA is TGCGCCAGCAGCCAAGAAGGGACCTATGGCTACACCTTC. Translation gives CASSQEGTYGYTF.

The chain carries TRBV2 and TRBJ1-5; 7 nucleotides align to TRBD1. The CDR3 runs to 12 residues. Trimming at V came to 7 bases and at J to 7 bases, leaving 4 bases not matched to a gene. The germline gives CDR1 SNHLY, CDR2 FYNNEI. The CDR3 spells CASNDRAQPQHF. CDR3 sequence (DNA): TGTGCCAGCAACGACAGGGCACAGCCCCAGCATTTT.